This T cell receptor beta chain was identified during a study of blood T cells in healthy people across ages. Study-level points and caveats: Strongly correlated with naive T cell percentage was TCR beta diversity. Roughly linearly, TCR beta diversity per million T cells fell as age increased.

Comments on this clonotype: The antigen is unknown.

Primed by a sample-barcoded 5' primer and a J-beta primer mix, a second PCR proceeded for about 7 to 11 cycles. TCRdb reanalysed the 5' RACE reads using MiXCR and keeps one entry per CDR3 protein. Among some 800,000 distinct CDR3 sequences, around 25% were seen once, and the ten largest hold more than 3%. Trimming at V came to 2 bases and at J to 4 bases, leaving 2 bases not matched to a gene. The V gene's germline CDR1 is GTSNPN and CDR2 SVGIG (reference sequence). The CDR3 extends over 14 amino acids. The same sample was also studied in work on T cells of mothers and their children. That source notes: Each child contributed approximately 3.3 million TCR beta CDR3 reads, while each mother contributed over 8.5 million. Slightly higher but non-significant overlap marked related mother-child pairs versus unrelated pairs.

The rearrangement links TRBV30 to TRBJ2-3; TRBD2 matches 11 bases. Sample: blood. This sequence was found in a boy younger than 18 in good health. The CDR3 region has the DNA TGTGCCTGGAGTACTAGCGGGGGTGCAGATACGCAGTATTTT. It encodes CAWSTSGGADTQYF.